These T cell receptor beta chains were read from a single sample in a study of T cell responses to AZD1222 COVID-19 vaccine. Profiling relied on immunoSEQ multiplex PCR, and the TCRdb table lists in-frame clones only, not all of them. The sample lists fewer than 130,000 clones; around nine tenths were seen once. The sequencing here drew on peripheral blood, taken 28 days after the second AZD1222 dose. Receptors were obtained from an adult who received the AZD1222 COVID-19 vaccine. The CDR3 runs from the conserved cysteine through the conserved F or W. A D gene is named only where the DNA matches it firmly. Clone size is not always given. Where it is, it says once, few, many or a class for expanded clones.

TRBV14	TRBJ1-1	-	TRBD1	CASSRIRDSYLNTEAFF	TGTGCCAGCAGCCGTATCCGGGACAGCTACTTGAACACTGAAGCTTTCTTT
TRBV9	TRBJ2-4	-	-	CASSGDKNIQYF	TGTGCCAGCAGTGGAGACAAAAACATTCAGTACTTC
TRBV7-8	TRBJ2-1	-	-	CASTWYLSLEQFF	TGTGCCAGTACGTGGTACCTCTCCCTTGAGCAGTTCTTC
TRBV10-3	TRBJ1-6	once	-	CAISGWMDHNSPLHF	TGTGCCATCAGTGGCTGGATGGACCATAATTCACCCCTCCACTTT
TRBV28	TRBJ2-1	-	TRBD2	CASNTAGAVSYNEQFF	TGTGCCAGCAATACAGCGGGGGCCGTCTCCTACAATGAGCAGTTCTTC
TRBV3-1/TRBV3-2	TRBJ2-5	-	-	CASSPWDQETQYF	TGTGCCAGCAGCCCGTGGGACCAAGAGACCCAGTACTTC
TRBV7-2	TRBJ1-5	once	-	CASSWGRGNQPQHF	TGTGCCAGCAGCTGGGGTAGGGGCAATCAGCCCCAGCATTTT
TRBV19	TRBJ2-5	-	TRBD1	CASSSTGGAETQYF	TGTGCCAGTAGTTCCACAGGGGGCGCAGAGACCCAGTACTTC
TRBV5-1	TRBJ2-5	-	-	CASTQQGTLRETQYF	TGCGCCAGCACCCAACAGGGCACCCTCCGGGAGACCCAGTACTTC
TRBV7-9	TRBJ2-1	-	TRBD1	CASSSGTGGVNEQFF	TGTGCCAGCAGCTCGGGGACAGGGGGCGTGAATGAGCAGTTCTTC
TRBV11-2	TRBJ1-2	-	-	CASRSTGHHINF	TGTGCCAGCAGATCCACAGGGCACCACATTAACTTC
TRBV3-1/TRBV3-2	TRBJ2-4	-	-	CASSYGFPLQRKNIQYF	TGTGCCAGCAGCTATGGGTTTCCTTTGCAAAGAAAAAACATTCAGTACTTC
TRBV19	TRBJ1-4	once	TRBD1	CASTGGTATYKTNEKLFF	TGTGCCAGTACCGGCGGGACAGCAACTTATAAAACTAATGAAAAACTGTTTTTT
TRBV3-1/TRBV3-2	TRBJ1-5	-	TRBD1	CASSQDTSRTGDRKPQHF	TGTGCCAGCAGCCAAGATACGTCCCGGACAGGGGACCGAAAGCCCCAGCATTTT
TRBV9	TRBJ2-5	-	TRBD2	CASSVVASGGSETQYF	TGTGCCAGCAGCGTAGTCGCTAGCGGGGGATCAGAGACCCAGTACTTC
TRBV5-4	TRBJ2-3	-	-	CASRRGPTDTQYF	TGTGCCAGCAGGCGGGGGCCCACAGATACGCAGTATTTT
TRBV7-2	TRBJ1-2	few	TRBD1	CASSLVGTGTYGYTF	TGTGCCAGCAGCTTAGTCGGGACAGGGACTTATGGCTACACCTTC
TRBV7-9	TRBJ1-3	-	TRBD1	CASSPQGVSSGNTIYF	TGTGCCAGCAGCCCCCAGGGGGTTAGCTCTGGAAACACCATATATTTT
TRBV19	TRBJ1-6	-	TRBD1	CASSIDWDRVSSPLHF	TGTGCCAGTAGTATAGATTGGGACAGGGTATCATCACCCCTCCACTTT
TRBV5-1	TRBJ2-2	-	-	CASSRTGSANTGELFF	TGCGCCAGCAGCCGAACAGGATCTGCGAACACCGGGGAGCTGTTTTTT
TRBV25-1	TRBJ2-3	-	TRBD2	CASSAGLAGGSVTDTQYF	TGTGCCAGCAGTGCCGGACTAGCGGGGGGGTCAGTCACAGATACGCAGTATTTT
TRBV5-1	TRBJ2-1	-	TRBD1	CASSWGTGGRNEQFF	TGCGCCAGCAGCTGGGGGACAGGGGGACGGAATGAGCAGTTCTTC
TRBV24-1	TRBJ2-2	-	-	CATSDDARAETGELFF	TGTGCCACCAGTGATGACGCAAGGGCGGAGACCGGGGAGCTGTTTTTT
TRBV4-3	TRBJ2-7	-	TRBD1	CASSQDSGTAYEQYF	TGCGCCAGCAGCCAAGATTCGGGGACAGCATACGAGCAGTACTTC
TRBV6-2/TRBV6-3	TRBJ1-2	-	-	CASSYDRNYGYTF	TGTGCCAGCAGTTACGACAGGAACTATGGCTACACCTTC
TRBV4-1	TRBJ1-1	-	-	CASSQVNRLNTEAFF	TGCGCCAGCAGCCAAGTTAACAGGCTAAACACTGAAGCTTTCTTT
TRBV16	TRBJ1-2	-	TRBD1	CASSQTGGAQDYGYTF	TGTGCCAGCAGCCAGACAGGGGGCGCTCAGGACTATGGCTACACCTTC
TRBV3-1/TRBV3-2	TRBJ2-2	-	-	CASSQEPGELFF	TGTGCCAGCAGCCAAGAGCCCGGGGAGCTGTTTTTT
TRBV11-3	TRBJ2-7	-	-	CASSPGTLYEQYF	TGTGCCAGCAGCCCCGGGACTCTCTACGAGCAGTACTTC
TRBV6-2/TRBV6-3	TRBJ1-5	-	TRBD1	CASSYSDRGNSNQPQHF	TGTGCCAGCAGTTACTCCGACAGGGGGAATAGCAATCAGCCCCAGCATTTT
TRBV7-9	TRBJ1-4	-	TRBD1	CASSFGTAFNEKLFF	TGTGCCAGCAGCTTCGGGACAGCATTTAATGAAAAACTGTTTTTT
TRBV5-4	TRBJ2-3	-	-	CASSSPRGQAPITDTQYF	TGTGCCAGCAGCTCCCCCCGGGGGCAGGCCCCGATCACAGATACGCAGTATTTT
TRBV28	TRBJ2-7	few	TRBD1	CASSLAPGQIYEQYF	TGTGCCAGCAGTTTAGCACCGGGACAGATCTACGAGCAGTACTTC
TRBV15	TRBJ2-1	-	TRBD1	CATSSWAQGQGVGNEQFF	TGTGCCACCAGCAGTTGGGCCCAGGGACAGGGGGTCGGCAATGAGCAGTTCTTC
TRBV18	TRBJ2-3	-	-	CASSLQEGTDTQYF	TGTGCCAGCTCACTCCAGGAGGGCACAGATACGCAGTATTTT
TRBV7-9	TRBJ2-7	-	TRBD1	CASSLVPPTDRVHEQYF	TGTGCCAGCAGCTTAGTTCCCCCTACAGACAGGGTACACGAGCAGTACTTC
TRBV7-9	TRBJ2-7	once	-	CASSLTGLRVEQYF	TGTGCCAGCAGCTTAACGGGCCTTAGAGTCGAGCAGTACTTC
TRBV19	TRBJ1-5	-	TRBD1	CASIGGTDTNSNQPQHF	TGTGCCAGTATCGGGGGGACAGACACCAATAGCAATCAGCCCCAGCATTTT
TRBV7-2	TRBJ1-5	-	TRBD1	CASSATGSQPQHF	TGTGCCAGCAGCGCGACAGGGAGTCAGCCCCAGCATTTT
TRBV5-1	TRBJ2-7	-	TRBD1	CASSHGIVAQGASYEQYF	TGCGCCAGCAGCCACGGGATCGTAGCACAGGGGGCTTCCTACGAGCAGTACTTC
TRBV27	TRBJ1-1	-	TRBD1	CASSLQGDPGTEAFF	TGTGCCAGCAGTCTCCAGGGGGACCCGGGTACTGAAGCTTTCTTT
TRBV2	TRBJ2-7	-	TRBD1	CASSGETGWYEQYF	TGTGCCAGCAGTGGGGAGACAGGGTGGTACGAGCAGTACTTC
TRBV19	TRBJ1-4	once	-	CASSIDRVGEKLFF	TGTGCCAGTAGTATAGACAGGGTGGGTGAAAAACTGTTTTTT